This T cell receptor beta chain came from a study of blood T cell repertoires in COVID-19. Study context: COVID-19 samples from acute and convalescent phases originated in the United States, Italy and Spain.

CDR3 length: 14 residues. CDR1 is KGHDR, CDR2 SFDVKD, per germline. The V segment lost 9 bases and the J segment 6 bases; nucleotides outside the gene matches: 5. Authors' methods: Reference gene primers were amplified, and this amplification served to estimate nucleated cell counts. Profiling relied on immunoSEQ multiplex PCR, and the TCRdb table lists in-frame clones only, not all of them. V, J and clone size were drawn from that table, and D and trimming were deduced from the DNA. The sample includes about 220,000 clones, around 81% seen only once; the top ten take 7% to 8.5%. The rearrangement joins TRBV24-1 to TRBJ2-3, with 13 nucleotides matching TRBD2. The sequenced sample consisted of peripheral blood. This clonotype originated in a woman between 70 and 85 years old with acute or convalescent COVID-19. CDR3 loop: CATQTSGGVDTQYF. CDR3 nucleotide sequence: TGTGCCACCCAAACTAGCGGGGGGGTGGATACGCAGTATTTT.